This TCR beta chain was captured in a study of cytomegalovirus exposure and HLA in healthy donors. Findings and limits, study-wide: It was 160 or so TCR beta chains that were listed as cytomegalovirus-associated. Relative to the roughly 690-donor mean, N-insertions were reportedly fewer in an Asian-associated ancestry cluster in a later analysis. An analysis that came later showed most CMV-associated TCR beta chains appearing HLA-restricted.

In the PCR, 60 Vbeta and 13 Jbeta primers were used. As handled by the study authors: Approximately 83 million unique TCR beta chains, roughly 12 million shared, were counted in a later analysis. Sequenced by immunoSEQ multiplex PCR; TCRdb stores in-frame clones only, minus some. V and J calls and clone size are as listed in that table; D and trimming were resolved from the DNA. In the table there are more than 65,000 clones, roughly 80% of which are singletons. Trimming removed 0 bases at V and 3 bases at J, with 6 bases between. Germline values: CDR1 SEHNR, CDR2 FQNEAQ (reference sequence). CDR3 length: 13 residues. This clone was seen only a few times. What it recognizes is unknown.

This TCR was sampled from a woman aged 50 to 60 in good health and CMV-seropositive. The sequencing sample was made of PBMCs. This chain links TRBV7-9 with TRBJ2-7; D is possibly TRBD2 (5 bases). CDR3: CASSLAGSYEQYF. The CDR3 nucleotides are TGTGCCAGCAGCTTAGCGGGGAGCTACGAGCAGTACTTC. Full variable domain (outside the CDR3, taken from reference TRBV7-9 and TRBJ2-7): DTGVSQNPRHKITKRGQNVTFRCDPISEHNRLYWYRQTLGQGPEFLTYFQNEAQLEKSRLLSDRFSAERPKGSFSTLEIQRTEQGDSAMYLCASSLAGSYEQYFGPGTRLTVT.